This TCR beta chain was captured by sequencing in a study of shared clonotypes between healthy human individuals. Study background: Every donor yielded three CD4 naive, three CD4 memory, two CD8 naive and one CD8 memory plate.

TCRdb keeps only in-frame clones here, not all; method: immunoSEQ multiplex PCR. The repertoire holds some 1 million clones, with more than 60% as singletons. Each of the donors was a healthy adult who was HIV-negative and had not had a recent acute infection or vaccination. CDR3 length equals 17 residues. With V trimmed by 5 bases and J by 0 bases, 5 bases remained unmatched. Germline-derived CDR1 and CDR2 are ENHRY and SYGVKD. The sequencing input was memory CD4+ T cells sorted from blood. Subset of the sample: CD45RA-negative fraction. The chain has TRBV10-3 and TRBJ2-2; 11 bases match TRBD2. The receptor comes from a man aged 18-30 years in good health. The CDR3 nucleotides read TGTGCCATCAGTACTGGGGGACTAGCGGCGAACACCGGGGAGCTGTTTTTT. Amino acids: CAISTGGLAANTGELFF.